Presented here are 5 T cell receptor beta chains from one specimen sequenced in a study of chemoradiotherapy in HPV16-positive cancers. Assay: immunoSEQ multiplex PCR; the TCRdb copy retains only in-frame clones and omits some. The sample carries about 31,000 clones, 84% recorded once. This material consisted of blood, taken from a patient who underwent chemoradiotherapy. These receptors were obtained from a human donor with HPV-associated anogenital cancer.

V is TRBV2 and J is TRBJ1-1; 7 nucleotides match TRBD1. The germline CDR1 and CDR2 sequences are SNHLY and FYNNEI. CDR3 size: 13 residues. V lost 6 bases, J lost 3 bases, and 4 bases stayed unmatched. This chain's CDR3 is CASSQTGYTEAFF. CDR3 in DNA: TGTGCCAGCAGCCAGACAGGGTACACTGAAGCTTTCTTT. The full variable domain, completed using reference TRBV2 and TRBJ1-1, is EPEVTQTPSHQVTQMGQEVILRCVPISNHLYFYWYRQILGQKVEFLVSFYNNEISEKSEIFDDQFSVERPDGSNFTLKIRSTKLEDSAMYFCASSQTGYTEAFFGQGTRLTVV.

The chain recombines TRBV7-9 with TRBJ2-7; the D is unclear. The CDR3 is 15 residues long. Germline V gene sequence: CDR1 SEHNR, CDR2 FQNEAQ (reference sequence). The V end was cut by 2 bases, the J end by 4 bases, with 15 bases between. CDR3 region: CASSLLPESDYEQYV. CDR3 DNA: TGTGCCAGCAGCTTACTACCGGAAAGTGATTACGAGCAGTACGTC.

The chain recombines TRBV19 with TRBJ2-7; D is possibly TRBD1 (5 bases). The CDR3 covers 13 residues. Germline CDR1 is LNHDA and CDR2 is SQIVND (reference sequence). V gave up 6 bases and J gave up 1 base, with 10 bases separating them. Written as DNA, the CDR3 is TGTGCCAGTAGCCAGGGTGTATCCTACGAGCAGTACTTC. The encoded protein is CASSQGVSYEQYF.

This clone has just a few counts. This chain uses TRBV7-6 with TRBJ2-2, with D perhaps matching TRBD1 (5 bases). V was shortened by 2 bases and J by 7 bases, with 14 bases between the two germline ends. The CDR3 contains 15 residues. Germline assignment: CDR1 SGHVS and CDR2 FNYEAQ. As DNA, the CDR3 is TGTGCCAGCAGCTTACAGGGAAGAGGCAGCGGGGAGCTGTTTTTT. Its protein is CASSLQGRGSGELFF. The entire variable domain, with the rest obtained from reference TRBV7-6 and TRBJ2-2, is as follows: GAGVSQSPRYKVTKRGQDVALRCDPISGHVSLYWYRQALGQGPEFLTYFNYEAQQDKSGLPNDRFSAERPEGSISTLTIQRTEQRDSAMYRCASSLQGRGSGELFFGEGSRLTVL.

This chain connects TRBV9 to TRBJ1-2; D is ambiguous. V lost 0 bases, J lost 2 bases, and 11 bases lay in between. This CDR3 contains 15 residues. Germline V gene lookup returns CDR1 SGDLS and CDR2 YYNGEE. The CDR3 nucleotides are TGTGCCAGCAGCGTAGCGTCTGGGAGCAACTATGGCTACACCTTC. Protein sequence: CASSVASGSNYGYTF.